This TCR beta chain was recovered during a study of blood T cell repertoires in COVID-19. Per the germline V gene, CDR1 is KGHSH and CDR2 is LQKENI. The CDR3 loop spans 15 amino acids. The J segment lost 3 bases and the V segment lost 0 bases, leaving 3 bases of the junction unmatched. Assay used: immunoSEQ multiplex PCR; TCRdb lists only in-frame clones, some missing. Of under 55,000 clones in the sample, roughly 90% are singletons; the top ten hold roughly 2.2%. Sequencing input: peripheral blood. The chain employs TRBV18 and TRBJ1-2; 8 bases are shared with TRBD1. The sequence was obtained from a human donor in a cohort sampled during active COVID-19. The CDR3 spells CASSPPTGDYYGYTF. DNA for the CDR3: TGTGCCAGCTCACCACCGACAGGGGATTACTATGGCTACACCTTC.